This T cell receptor beta chain stems from a study of shared clonotypes between healthy human individuals. With 7 bases removed from V and 7 bases from J, the gap between germline ends came to 17 bases. CDR1 is MNHNS and CDR2 is SASEGT in the germline V gene. The CDR3 is 15 amino acids. Study-wide results and limits: It was anticipated that sequencing depth would influence how many clonotypes donors shared. Sampling used blood alone; tissue repertoires probably differ.

Assay: immunoSEQ multiplex PCR; the TCRdb copy retains only in-frame clones and omits some. There are some 980,000 clones in the sample; 70% to 85% occur only once, and over 1.3% lies in the top ten. This clone was recorded once. Its specificity is unknown. This sequence originates from a man aged 18 to 30 in good health. The sequenced sample was memory CD4+ T cells sorted from blood. Subset indicated: CD45RA-negative fraction. V usage is TRBV6-1 and J usage is TRBJ1-6, with D possibly TRBD1 on 6 matching bases. CDR3 loop: CASTLLGGGNSPLHF. CDR3 in DNA: TGTGCCAGCACCCTACTTGGAGGGGGGAATTCACCCCTCCACTTT.